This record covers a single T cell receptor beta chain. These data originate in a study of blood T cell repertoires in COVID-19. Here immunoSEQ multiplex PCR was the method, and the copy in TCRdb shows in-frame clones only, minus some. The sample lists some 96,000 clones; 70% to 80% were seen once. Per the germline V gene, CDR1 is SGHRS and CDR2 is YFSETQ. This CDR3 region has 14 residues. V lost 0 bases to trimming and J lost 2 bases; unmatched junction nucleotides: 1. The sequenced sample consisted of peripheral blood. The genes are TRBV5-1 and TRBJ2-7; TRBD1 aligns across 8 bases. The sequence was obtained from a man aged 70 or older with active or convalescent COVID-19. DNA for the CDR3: TGCGCCAGCAGCTTGGACAGGGGGGCCTACGAGCAGTACTTC. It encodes CASSLDRGAYEQYF.